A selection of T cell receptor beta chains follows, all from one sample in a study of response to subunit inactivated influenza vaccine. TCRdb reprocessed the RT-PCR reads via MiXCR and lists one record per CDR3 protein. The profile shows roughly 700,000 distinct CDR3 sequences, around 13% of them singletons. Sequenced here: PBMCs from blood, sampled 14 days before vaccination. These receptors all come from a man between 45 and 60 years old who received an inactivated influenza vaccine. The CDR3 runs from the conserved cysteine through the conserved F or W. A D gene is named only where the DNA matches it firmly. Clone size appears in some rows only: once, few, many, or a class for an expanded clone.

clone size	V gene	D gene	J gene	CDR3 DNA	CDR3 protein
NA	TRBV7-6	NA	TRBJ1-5	TGTGCCAGCAGCTTAGAGGCCCCGGCCCCAGAACGCAATCAGCCCCAGCATTTT	CASSLEAPAPERNQPQHF
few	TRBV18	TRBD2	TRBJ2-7	TGTGCCAGCTCCCCTTGGAGGGCGGGAGTCCGCGAGCAGTACTTC	CASSPWRAGVREQYF
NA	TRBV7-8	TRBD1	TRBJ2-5	TGTGCCAGCAGCCAACTGACTGGACAGGGGGGTCTCAAGACCCAGTACTTC	CASSQLTGQGGLKTQYF
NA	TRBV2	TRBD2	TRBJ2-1	TGTGCCAGCAGGGCTAGTACTAGCGGGACTAATGAGCAGTTCTTC	CASRASTSGTNEQFF
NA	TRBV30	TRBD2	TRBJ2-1	TGTGCCTGGAATGGGATATTTAGCGGGAGTGGGTATGAGCAGTTCTTC	CAWNGIFSGSGYEQFF
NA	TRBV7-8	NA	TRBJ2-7	TGTGCCAGCAGCCCAACAAGTCCGGGCTCCTACGAGCAGTACTTC	CASSPTSPGSYEQYF
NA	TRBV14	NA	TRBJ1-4	TGTGCCAGCAGCCAAAGTCCGGACACCTCTAATGAAAAACTGTTTTTT	CASSQSPDTSNEKLFF
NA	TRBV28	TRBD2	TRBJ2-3	TGTGCCAGCAGTCCTGGAACCACCGGGACTAGCTCGGGTACGCAGTATTTT	CASSPGTTGTSSGTQYF
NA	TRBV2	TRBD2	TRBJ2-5	TGTGCCAGCGGGGGACTAGTGGGGGCAGGGGAGACCCAGTACTTC	CASGGLVGAGETQYF
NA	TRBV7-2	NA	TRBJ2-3	TGTGCCAGCAGCTTAACGGCTGGCACAGATACGCAGTATTTT	CASSLTAGTDTQYF
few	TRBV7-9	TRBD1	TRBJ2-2	TGTGCCAGCAGCCTTAAAGGACAGGCGAACACCGGGGAGCTGTTTTTT	CASSLKGQANTGELFF
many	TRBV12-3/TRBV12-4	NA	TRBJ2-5	TGTGCCAGCAGTCCGGACCGAACCCAAGAGACCCAGTACTTC	CASSPDRTQETQYF
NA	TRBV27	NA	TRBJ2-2	TGTGCCAGCAGTTTATCCCCGACAGGCACCGGGGAGCTGTTTTTT	CASSLSPTGTGELFF
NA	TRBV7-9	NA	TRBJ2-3	TGTGCCAGCCTCGGGACTTACACAGATACGCAGTATTTT	CASLGTYTDTQYF
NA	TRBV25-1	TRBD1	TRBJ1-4	TGTGCCAGCGCAGGGGGCGGGGGTGAAAAACTGTTTTTT	CASAGGGGEKLFF
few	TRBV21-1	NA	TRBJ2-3	TGTGCCAGCAGCAAAGCGCGGTCAGTTGCCCGTAGGGGCACAGATACGCAGTATTTT	CASSKARSVARRGTDTQYF
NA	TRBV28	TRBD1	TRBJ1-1	TGTGCCAGCAGTCCAGGGGGGCCGGGAACTGAAGCTTTCTTT	CASSPGGPGTEAFF
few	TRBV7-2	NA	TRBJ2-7	TGTGCCAGCAGCTTAGTTTCCCCCTCCTACGAGCAGTACTTC	CASSLVSPSYEQYF
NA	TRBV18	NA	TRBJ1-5	TGTGCCAGCTCACCCAACGGGGGTCGCGGTCAGCCCCAGCATTTT	CASSPNGGRGQPQHF
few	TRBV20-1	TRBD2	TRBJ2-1	TGCAGTGCTAGAGATTCCCTAGCGGGGTTTAAGGGTGAGCAGTTCTTC	CSARDSLAGFKGEQFF
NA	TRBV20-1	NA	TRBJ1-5	TGCAGTGCTAGAGCCTCGGGGGGGCTTCAGCCCCAGCATTTT	CSARASGGLQPQHF
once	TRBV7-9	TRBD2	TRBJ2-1	TGTGCCAGCAGCTTATTGGCTAGCGGGAGGGTGGATGAGCAGTTCTTC	CASSLLASGRVDEQFF
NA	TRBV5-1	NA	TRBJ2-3	TGCGCCAGCAGCTTGTCTTTCGGGATAGGCACAGATACGCAGTATTTT	CASSLSFGIGTDTQYF
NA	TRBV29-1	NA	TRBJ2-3	TGCAGCGTTGGCCAGAGGAGCACAGATACGCAGTATTTT	CSVGQRSTDTQYF
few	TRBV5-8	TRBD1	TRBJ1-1	TGTGCCAGCAGCTCGGGTGGACAGGGTTTAACTGAAGCTTTCTTT	CASSSGGQGLTEAFF
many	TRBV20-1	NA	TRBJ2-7	TGCAGTGCTAGAGATCAGCTCAGGGGCTACGAGCAGTACTTC	CSARDQLRGYEQYF
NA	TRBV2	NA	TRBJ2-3	TGTGCCAGCAACAGGGCCAAGGCAGATACGCAGTATTTT	CASNRAKADTQYF
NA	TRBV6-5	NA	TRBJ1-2	TGTGCCAGCAGTTACTCGCCTCAAATTTATGGCTACACCTTC	CASSYSPQIYGYTF
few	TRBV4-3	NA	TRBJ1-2	TGCGCCAGCAGCCAAGATTACGGGGCTCACTATGGCTACACCTTC	CASSQDYGAHYGYTF
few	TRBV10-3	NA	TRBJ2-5	TGTGCCATCAGTGGGTCGGACGGCCAAGAGACCCAGTACTTC	CAISGSDGQETQYF
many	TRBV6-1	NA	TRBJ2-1	TGTGCCAGCAGGCCGGGGCGGGGTGGGAATGAGCAGTTCTTC	CASRPGRGGNEQFF
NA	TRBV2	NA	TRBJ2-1	TGTGCCAGCAGTGAAGGTGGGAGTGGGGATGAGCAGTTCTTC	CASSEGGSGDEQFF
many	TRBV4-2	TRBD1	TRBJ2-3	TGTGCCAGCAGCCAAGAAGTTTGGCAGGGGGCAGATACGCAGTATTTT	CASSQEVWQGADTQYF
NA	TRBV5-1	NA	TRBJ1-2	TGCGCCAGCAGCTTGGACGGGGGGAGAAACTATGGCTACACCTTC	CASSLDGGRNYGYTF
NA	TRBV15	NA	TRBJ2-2	TGTGCCACCAGCAGAGAAAGACTTTCCGCGAACACCGGGGAGCTGTTTTTT	CATSRERLSANTGELFF
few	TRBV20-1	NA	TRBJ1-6	TGCAGTGCTGAACAGGCGACTTCTAATTCACCCCTCCACTTT	CSAEQATSNSPLHF
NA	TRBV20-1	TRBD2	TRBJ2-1	TGCAGTGCTAGAGTGGGACTAGCGGGAGGACGGGGCCCCTTTTACAATGAGCAGTTCTTC	CSARVGLAGGRGPFYNEQFF
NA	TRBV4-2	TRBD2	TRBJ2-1	TGTGCCAGCAGCCAGACCCTAGCGGGGGGCGGCTATGAGCAGTTCTTC	CASSQTLAGGGYEQFF
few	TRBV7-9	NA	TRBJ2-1	TGTGCCAGCAGCCAGCGAGACCGCTCGGGCCATGAGCAGTTCTTC	CASSQRDRSGHEQFF
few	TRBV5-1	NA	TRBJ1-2	TGCGCCAGCAGCTTGGAACAGGGAGCGCACTATGGCTACACCTTC	CASSLEQGAHYGYTF
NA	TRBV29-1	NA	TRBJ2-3	TGCAGCGCGGCCCAGCAGGGGAGCACAGATACGCAGTATTTT	CSAAQQGSTDTQYF
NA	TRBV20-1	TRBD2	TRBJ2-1	TGCAGTGCTAGAGAAGCGGGGGTGACCTACAATGAGCAGTTCTTC	CSAREAGVTYNEQFF
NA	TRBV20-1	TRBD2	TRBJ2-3	TGCAGTGCTAGAGTCGGACTAGCGGGGACCACAGATACGCAGTATTTT	CSARVGLAGTTDTQYF
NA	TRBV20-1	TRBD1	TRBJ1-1	TGCAGTGCTAGAGCAGTTAAGGGGGCCGGAGAGAACACTGAAGCTTTCTTT	CSARAVKGAGENTEAFF
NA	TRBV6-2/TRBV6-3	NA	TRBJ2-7	TGTGCCAGCAGCCCAAGATCAAAATCGGCCTACGAGCAGTACTTC	CASSPRSKSAYEQYF
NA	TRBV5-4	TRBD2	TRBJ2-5	TGTGCCAGCAGCTCCGATCAAGCGGGGGGGATGGAGACCCAGTACTTC	CASSSDQAGGMETQYF
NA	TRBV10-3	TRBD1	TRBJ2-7	TGTGCCATCAGCAACCCCGGGACAGGGGTATTCTCCTCCGAGCAGTACTTC	CAISNPGTGVFSSEQYF
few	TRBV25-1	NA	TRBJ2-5	TGTGCCAGCAAAACTACTAGCTCGGCGACCCAGTACTTC	CASKTTSSATQYF